These 9 T cell receptor beta chains originate from one sample sequenced in a study of blood T cell repertoires in COVID-19. TCRdb's copy holds only in-frame clones and misses some; the assay was immunoSEQ multiplex PCR. The sample has more than 140,000 clones; 85% to 90% are singletons. The sample consisted of peripheral blood. Every receptor here comes from a woman aged 60-70 years with acute or convalescent COVID-19.

The chain carries TRBV9 and TRBJ1-3, with 7 positions matching TRBD1. Germline V lookup: CDR1 SGDLS, CDR2 YYNGEE. The CDR3 is made up of 16 amino acids. V lost 3 bases to trimming and J lost 3 bases; unmatched junction nucleotides: 9. Here the CDR3 reads CASSAEGAVYGNTIYF. The CDR3 DNA sequence: TGTGCCAGCAGCGCCGAGGGGGCAGTCTATGGAAACACCATATATTTT.

About this clone itself: Germline is not matched at one junction end, which may reflect a read error. This chain uses TRBV3-1 (or the pseudogene TRBV3-2) with TRBJ1-1; the match to TRBD1 covers 8 bases. CDR1 LGHDT and CDR2 YNNKEL come from the germline V gene (reference sequence). This CDR3 region has 14 residues. The CDR3 spells CASSQEASGTGGLF. The CDR3 region has the DNA TGTGCCAGCAGCCAAGAGGCCTCTGGGACAGGCGGCCTCTTT.

V and J are TRBV3-1 (or the pseudogene TRBV3-2) and TRBJ2-3, with 8 bases aligning to TRBD2. The CDR3 runs 13 residues. The J segment lost 6 bases and the V segment lost 1 base, leaving 0 bases of the junction unmatched. Germline assignment: CDR1 LGHDT and CDR2 YNNKEL (reference sequence). DNA for the CDR3: TGTGCCAGCAGCCAAGGACTAGCGGATACGCAGTATTTT. It yields the protein CASSQGLADTQYF.

This clone has only one observation. The rearrangement uses TRBV20-1 and TRBJ2-7; possibly TRBD2 for D (5 bases). The CDR3 has 11 residues. Germline V gene lookup returns CDR1 DFQATT and CDR2 SNEGSKA (reference sequence). Between the trimmed V and J ends, which lost 6 bases and 1 base, there was a span of 7 bases. CDR3 in DNA: TGCAGTGCCGGGGTATCCTACGAGCAGTACTTC. This sequence encodes CSAGVSYEQYF.

This clone has just a few counts. V and J are TRBV4-1 and TRBJ1-5; D call uncertain. The CDR3 contains 15 residues. CDR1 and CDR2 (germline): MGHRA, YSYEKL. Trimming shortened V by 0 bases and J by 5 bases, and 11 bases separated the two germline ends. The CDR3 loop is CASSQEAVAYQPQHF. The CDR3 region has the DNA TGCGCCAGCAGCCAAGAAGCGGTAGCTTATCAGCCCCAGCATTTT.

This chain joins TRBV10-3 and TRBJ2-5, with 12 bases that match TRBD2. The CDR3 loop spans 15 amino acids. Per germline, CDR1 ENHRY and CDR2 SYGVKD. V trimming: 1 base; J trimming: 5 bases; junction bases outside the gene matches: 2. The CDR3, as DNA: TGTGCCATCAGTGAGTTGGGGACTAGCGGGGAGACCCAGTACTTC. Amino acid sequence: CAISELGTSGETQYF.

Only a few counts were recorded for this clone. The chain uses TRBV24-1 and TRBJ2-5; D is unclear. The CDR3 sequence is 12 residues long. V was cut by 9 bases and J by 10 bases, with 17 bases left in between. Germline loops: CDR1 KGHDR, CDR2 SFDVKD. CDR3 protein: CATERYCSLQYF. The CDR3 nucleotides read TGTGCCACCGAACGGTATTGCTCCCTCCAGTACTTC.

This clone was seen just once. V usage is TRBV5-1 and J usage is TRBJ2-7; 8 positions match TRBD1. After removal of 3 bases from V and 4 bases from J, the junction contained 3 bases not matched to a gene. The CDR3 length is 13 residues. Germline values: CDR1 SGHRS, CDR2 YFSETQ. The CDR3 reads CASSYTGGYEQYF. CDR3 DNA: TGCGCCAGCAGCTACACAGGGGGATACGAGCAGTACTTC.

The chain is built from TRBV2 and TRBJ2-1; TRBD2 matches 10 bases. CDR1 is SNHLY, CDR2 FYNNEI, per germline. Trimming at V came to 6 bases and at J to 6 bases, leaving 11 bases not matched to a gene. This CDR3 is 16 amino acids long. CDR3 DNA sequence: TGTGCCAGCAGCCCCATTCGGGCTAGCGGGGGCAATGAGCAGTTCTTC. Translated: CASSPIRASGGNEQFF. The full variable domain, its missing parts supplied by reference TRBV2 and TRBJ2-1, is EPEVTQTPSHQVTQMGQEVILRCVPISNHLYFYWYRQILGQKVEFLVSFYNNEISEKSEIFDDQFSVERPDGSNFTLKIRSTKLEDSAMYFCASSPIRASGGNEQFFGPGTRLTVL.